The present T cell receptor (beta chain) was sequenced within a study of OX40 agonist ivuxolimab in advanced cancers. Data came from immunoSEQ multiplex PCR; TCRdb stores just in-frame clones and leaves some out. The table records 30,000 or so clones, around three quarters of them present only once. CDR1 is SQVTM, CDR2 ANQGSEA, per germline. The CDR3 runs to 15 residues. The V gene lost 2 bases and the J gene lost 2 bases, with 16 bases spanning the gap. This TCR was recovered from an adult with an advanced solid tumor such as melanoma, head and neck, liver or kidney cancer. V is TRBV29-1 and J is TRBJ2-7, with a possible D match to TRBD1 (5 bases). The sequencing here drew on CD4+ or CD8+ T cells sorted from blood, taken in a trial of the OX40 agonist ivuxolimab. The CDR3 sequence is CSVEISPGNTYEQYF. For the CDR3, the DNA is TGCAGCGTTGAAATTTCCCCAGGGAACACCTACGAGCAGTACTTC.